The following is a T cell receptor beta chain sequence with its context. This clonotype occurred a few times. Its antigen remains undetermined. No qualities accompany the bases; no much larger clone lies one base away. The CDR3 sequence holds 14 residues, the cysteine and phenylalanine included. Of the read, only the CDR3 DNA is kept; its 42 bases are in frame from base 1. The germline V gene (reference sequence) provides CDR1 LGHDT and CDR2 YNNKEL. Relative to germline, V is 1 base shorter and J is 5 bases shorter, with 10 bases between their ends. The data derive from a study of T-cell memory formation after mild COVID-19 (dated by TCRdb to about 2021). Study-level background: Most TCR sequence clusters were specific to one of the two donors. Longitudinal TCRalpha and TCRbeta repertoire sequencing tracked T-cell clones expanding and contracting after mild COVID-19 in two donors. Two young, previously healthy adult volunteers made up the cohort, one male and one female. The research as a whole found: The study included only two mild cases, and larger cohorts that include severe cases with pre-infection samples were judged to be necessary. Clones contracting from day 15 to 85 had balanced CD4/CD8 phenotypes, while a second wave expanding from day 15 to 37 was biased towards CD4+. Whether the second-wave clones peaking on day 37 were SARS-CoV-2 specific was not confirmed. Contracting CD4+ clones turned up mainly in the CM and EM memory subsets, whereas EMRA was where CD8+ clones were enriched. Some responding clones were detected in pre-infection memory, suggesting pre-existing cross-reactive memory T cells joined the SARS-CoV-2 response.

Instrument on record: Illumina NovaSeq 6000. cDNA libraries for TCRalpha and TCRbeta were prepared by 5'RACE using constant-segment primers, with sample barcodes and unique molecular identifiers added. Trizol reagent was used to extract RNA from every sample. Libraries were amplified in two PCR steps, with a second sample barcode and Illumina TruSeq adapters added in the second step. Libraries were sequenced on an Illumina NovaSeq with 2 x 150 bp paired-end reads. Per the source publication's procedure: Demultiplexing of reads and collapsing into UMI-guided consensus sequences were performed with migec v1.2.7. Using mixcr v2.1.11, UMI consensuses were aligned to TRA and TRB V and J templates and then assembled into clonotypes. Clonotypes were classified as expanded or contracted when called significant by both edgeR and NoisET, with noise models trained on biological replicates. For edgeR calls, a false discovery rate-adjusted p below 0.01 and a log2 fold-change threshold of 1 were applied. PCA with hierarchical clustering of max-normalized trajectories of the 1000 most abundant clonotypes was used as exploratory dynamics analysis. The CD4 or CD8 phenotype of responding clones was assigned using the separately sequenced CD4+ and CD8+ repertoires. Through fastp at Q25 and MiXCR, TCRdb rebuilt clones from the public reads, retaining in-frame beta chains. Each entry is one CDR3 protein sequence, shown with its most common DNA and genes. The V and J calls and clone size are TCRdb's, not the authors'. The sample table holds around 80,000 distinct CDR3 sequences, of which around 13% were seen once. The top ten clonotypes cover around two fifths of the sample.

Ficoll-Paque density gradient centrifugation was the method used to isolate PBMCs. Sequencing was performed on PBMCs or a T cell subset sorted from them (not recorded which). The receptor chain draws on TRBV3-1 and TRBJ2-3; the D gene cannot be named for sure. This sequence was found in a man aged 18 to 35 who had mild COVID-19 (a few samples of this study predate the infection). The sample titles of this study are shuffled in the database, so cell type and time point are left out; the donor was told from shared clones. CDR3 protein: CASSQGYGGDTQYF. The sequenced DNA is TGTGCCAGCAGCCAAGGTTATGGCGGAGATACGCAGTATTTT.